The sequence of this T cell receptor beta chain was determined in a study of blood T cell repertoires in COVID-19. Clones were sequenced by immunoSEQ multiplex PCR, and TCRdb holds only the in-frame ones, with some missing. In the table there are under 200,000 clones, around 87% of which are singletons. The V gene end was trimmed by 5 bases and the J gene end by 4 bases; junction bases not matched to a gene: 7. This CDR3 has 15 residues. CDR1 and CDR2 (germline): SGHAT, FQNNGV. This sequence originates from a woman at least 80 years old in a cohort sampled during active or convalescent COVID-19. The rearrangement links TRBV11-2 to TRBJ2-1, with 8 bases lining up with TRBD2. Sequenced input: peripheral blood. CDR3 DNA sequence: TGTGCCAGCAGCATTCAGCGGGAGTTGTACAATGAGCAGTTCTTC. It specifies CASSIQRELYNEQFF. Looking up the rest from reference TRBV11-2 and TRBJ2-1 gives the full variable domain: EAGVAQSPRYKIIEKRQSVAFWCNPISGHATLYWYQQILGQGPKLLIQFQNNGVVDDSQLPKDRFSAERLKGVDSTLKIQPAKLEDSAVYLCASSIQRELYNEQFFGPGTRLTVL.